The sequence of this T cell receptor (beta chain) was determined in a study of OX40 agonist ivuxolimab in advanced cancers. Across the whole study: An agonistic anti-OX40 (CD134) antibody, ivuxolimab, was used to treat the patients. Patients receiving dose escalation had hepatocellular carcinoma, melanoma, renal cell or head and neck cancer. At roughly 80% male, the cohort had a mean age of about 60 years, ranging from about 20 to 90.

This CDR3 region has 16 residues. V was cut by 3 bases and J by 8 bases, with 18 bases left in between. CDR1 and CDR2 (germline): SGHKS, YYEKEE (reference sequence). TCRdb's table, derived via immunoSEQ multiplex PCR, lists solely in-frame clones and lacks some. The sample has about 63,000 clones, approximately 90% seen once; the top ten hold roughly 10%. The chain links TRBV5-5 to TRBJ1-6; the D gene is possibly TRBD1 (6 bases). The receptor was isolated from an adult with an advanced solid tumor such as melanoma, head and neck, liver or kidney cancer. The sample here was CD4+ or CD8+ T cells sorted from blood, taken in a trial of the OX40 agonist ivuxolimab. The DNA of the CDR3 is TGTGCCAGCAGCTCCACCCCCGGCAGGGGTGATTCACCCCTCCACTTT. This sequence encodes CASSSTPGRGDSPLHF. The whole variable domain, remainder taken from reference TRBV5-5 and TRBJ1-6, is DAGVTQSPTHLIKTRGQQVTLRCSPISGHKSVSWYQQVLGQGPQFIFQYYEKEERGRGNFPDRFSARQFPNYSSELNVNALLLGDSALYLCASSSTPGRGDSPLHFGNGTRLTVT.